The 3 T cell receptor beta chains below all came from one sample that was sequenced in a study of identical twins. TCRdb analysed the 5' RACE reads with MiXCR anew, one entry per CDR3 protein. The repertoire holds a few hundred thousand distinct CDR3 sequences, with less than 20% as singletons. Material for sequencing was naive T cells sorted from blood. These receptors originate from a man between 50 and 59 years old in good health.

This clonotype turned up a few times. This chain links TRBV20-1 with TRBJ2-1; 11 nucleotides agree with TRBD2. The CDR3 totals 16 residues. Germline V gene sequence: CDR1 DFQATT, CDR2 SNEGSKA (reference sequence). After removal of 3 bases from V and 7 bases from J, the junction contained 11 bases not matched to a gene. CDR3 amino acids: CSASKTTSGGLNEQFF. The DNA for the CDR3 is TGCAGTGCTAGCAAAACCACTAGCGGGGGTTTAAATGAGCAGTTCTTC.

This clonotype was counted between two and nine times. The rearrangement links TRBV6-5 to TRBJ2-5; 8 nucleotides align to TRBD1. Germline loops: CDR1 MNHEY, CDR2 SVGAGI. The CDR3 consists of 17 residues. The V segment lost 2 bases and the J segment 7 bases; nucleotides outside the gene matches: 15. This CDR3 is CASSYLRAGGSPGTQYF. The CDR3 DNA sequence: TGTGCCAGCAGTTACCTGAGGGCAGGGGGCTCACCGGGGACCCAGTACTTC.

This clonotype was picked up a small number of times. V gene TRBV7-2 combines with J gene TRBJ2-3, with D unclear. The germline V and J ends were trimmed by 1 base and 5 bases, with 7 bases remaining between them. CDR1 and CDR2 from the germline V gene are SGHTA and FQGNSA. This CDR3 comprises 13 residues. CDR3 coding DNA: TGTGCCAGCAGCTTAGTGGTGGGAGATACGCAGTATTTT. This gives the protein CASSLVVGDTQYF.